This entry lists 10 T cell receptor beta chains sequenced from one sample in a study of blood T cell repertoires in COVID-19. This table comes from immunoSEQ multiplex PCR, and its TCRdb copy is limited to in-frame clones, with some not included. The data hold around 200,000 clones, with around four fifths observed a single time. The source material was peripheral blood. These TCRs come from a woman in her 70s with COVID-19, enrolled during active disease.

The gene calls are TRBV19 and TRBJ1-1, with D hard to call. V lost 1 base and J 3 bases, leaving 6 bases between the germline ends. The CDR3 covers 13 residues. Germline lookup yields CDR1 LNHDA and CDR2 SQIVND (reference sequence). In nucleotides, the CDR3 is TGTGCCAGTAGTATAGGGCGGCACACTGAAGCTTTCTTT. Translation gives CASSIGRHTEAFF.

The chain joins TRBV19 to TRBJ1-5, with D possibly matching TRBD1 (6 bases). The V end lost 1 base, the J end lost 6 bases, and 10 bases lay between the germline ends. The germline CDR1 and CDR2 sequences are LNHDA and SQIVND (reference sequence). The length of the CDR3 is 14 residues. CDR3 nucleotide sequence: TGTGCCAGTAGTATAGTGACAGGTGGTCAGCCCCAGCATTTT. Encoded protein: CASSIVTGGQPQHF.

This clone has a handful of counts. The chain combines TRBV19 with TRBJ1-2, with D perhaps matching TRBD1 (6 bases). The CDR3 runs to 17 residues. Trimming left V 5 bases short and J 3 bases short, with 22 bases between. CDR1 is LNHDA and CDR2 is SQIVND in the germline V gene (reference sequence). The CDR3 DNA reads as TGTGCCAGTAGTCTCTACAGGGTTCCTCAACCCCACTATGGCTACACCTTC. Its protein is CASSLYRVPQPHYGYTF.

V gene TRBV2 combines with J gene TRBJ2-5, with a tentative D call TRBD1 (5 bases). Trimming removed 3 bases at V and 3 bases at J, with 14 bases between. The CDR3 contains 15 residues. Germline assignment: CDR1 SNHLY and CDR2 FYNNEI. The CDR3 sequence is CASSDVGQGEETQYF. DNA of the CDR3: TGTGCCAGCAGTGATGTAGGTCAGGGTGAAGAGACCCAGTACTTC.

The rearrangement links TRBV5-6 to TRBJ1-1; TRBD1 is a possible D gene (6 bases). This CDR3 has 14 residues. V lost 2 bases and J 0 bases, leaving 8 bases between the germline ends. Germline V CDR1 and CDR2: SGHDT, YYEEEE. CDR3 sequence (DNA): TGTGCCAGCAGCTTTTGGGACATGAACACTGAAGCTTTCTTT. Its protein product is CASSFWDMNTEAFF. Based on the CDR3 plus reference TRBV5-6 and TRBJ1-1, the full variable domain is DAGVTQSPTHLIKTRGQQVTLRCSPKSGHDTVSWYQQALGQGPQFIFQYYEEEERQRGNFPDRFSGHQFPNYSSELNVNALLLGDSALYLCASSFWDMNTEAFFGQGTRLTVV.

The CDR3 nucleotides read TGTGCCAGCAGCTTGGCCCTACAGGGTGCCCAGCGCAATCAGCCCCAGCATTTT. Amino acids: CASSLALQGAQRNQPQHF. The rearrangement links TRBV5-5 to TRBJ1-5; D is perhaps TRBD1 (6 bases). There are 18 residues in the CDR3. V was pared by 0 bases and J by 2 bases, with 18 bases between. CDR1 SGHKS and CDR2 YYEKEE come from the germline V gene (reference sequence).

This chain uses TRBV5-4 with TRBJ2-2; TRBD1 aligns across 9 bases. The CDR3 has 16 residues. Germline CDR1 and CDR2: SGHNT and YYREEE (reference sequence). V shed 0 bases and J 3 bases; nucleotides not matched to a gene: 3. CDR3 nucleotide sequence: TGTGCCAGCAGCTTGGCCGGGACAGGGCACACCGGGGAGCTGTTTTTT. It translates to CASSLAGTGHTGELFF.

The CDR3 loop reads CASSLQGDYGYTF. The CDR3 DNA reads TGTGCCAGCAGCTTACAGGGGGACTATGGCTACACCTTC. V and J are TRBV13 and TRBJ1-2; TRBD1 aligns across 7 bases. This CDR3 is built from 13 residues. The V segment lost 2 bases and the J segment 3 bases; nucleotides outside the gene matches: 0. Germline CDR1 is PRHDT and CDR2 is FYEKMQ (reference sequence).

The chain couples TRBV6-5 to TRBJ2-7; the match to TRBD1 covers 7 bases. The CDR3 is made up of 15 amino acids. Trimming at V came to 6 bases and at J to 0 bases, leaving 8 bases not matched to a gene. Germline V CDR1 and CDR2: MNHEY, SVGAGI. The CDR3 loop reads CASRNRRDSSYEQYF. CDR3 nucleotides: TGTGCCAGCAGAAATCGTAGGGACAGCTCCTACGAGCAGTACTTC.

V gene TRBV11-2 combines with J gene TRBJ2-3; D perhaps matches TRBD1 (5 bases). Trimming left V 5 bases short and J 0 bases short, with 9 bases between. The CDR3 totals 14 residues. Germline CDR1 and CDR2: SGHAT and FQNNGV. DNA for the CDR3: TGTGCCAGCAGCCGACAGCTCAGCACAGATACGCAGTATTTT. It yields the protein CASSRQLSTDTQYF.